This T cell receptor (beta chain) was profiled in a study of blood T cell repertoires in COVID-19. For the study at large: Acute and convalescent COVID-19 specimens originated in the United States, Italy and Spain. From T cells, B-cell-depleted T cells, or PBMCs came the material, which was cDNA or gDNA.

Authors' data handling: Reference gene primer amplification yielded estimated nucleated cell counts. Profiled with immunoSEQ multiplex PCR; TCRdb holds only in-frame clones, not every one. V and J calls plus clone size are reproduced from that table; the DNA served to infer D and trimming. The sample holds 100,000 to 130,000 clones, 80% seen once. V shed 5 bases and J shed 10 bases, with 9 bases lying between them. Germline CDR1 LGHDT, CDR2 YNNKEL (reference sequence). The CDR3 covers 11 residues. The chain employs TRBV3-1 (or the pseudogene TRBV3-2) and TRBJ2-1, with D possibly being TRBD2 (5 bases). The source is a man in his sixties or seventies with acute or convalescent COVID-19. Material for sequencing was peripheral blood. The CDR3 nucleotides are TGTGCCAGCAGCAGGGAGTTCGAGCAGTTCTTC. Translated, it gives CASSREFEQFF.